This T cell receptor beta chain was captured by sequencing in a study of T cells after yellow fever vaccination (dated by TCRdb to between 2018 and 2020). Turning to the overall study: The SMART-Seq v4 Ultra Low Input RNA kit was used to prepare libraries from fractions with low cell numbers. To follow T-cell clones before and after both primary and booster YFV17D yellow fever vaccination, bulk TCR alpha and beta repertoires underwent longitudinal sequencing. Two healthy male donors made up the cohort, one aged 18 to 29 years and the other aged 30 to 40 years. Blood samples were taken at several timepoints before and after primary and secondary immunization, and bulk PBMC replicates and cell subsets were isolated. Paper-wide results and their limitations: Most clones expanded after primary vaccination (about 96% of CD4 and around nine tenths of CD8) were re-detected after the booster, suggesting that broad memory maintenance occurred. FACS-sorted repertoires could contain abundant contaminating clonotypes from the bulk population, so computational filtering was required. Because only a couple of donors were included in the study, the extent to which the findings can be generalized is limited. The secondary T-cell response was found to be weaker but faster than the primary response, with a peak reached on day 5 rather than on day 15. A small fraction of clonotypes appeared in both the CD4 and CD8 compartments, likely as a result of convergent recombination.

Sequences MNHNY (CDR1) and SVGAGI (CDR2) are obtained from the germline V gene (reference sequence). The CDR3, from cysteine to phenylalanine, totals 10 residues. Of the read, only the CDR3 DNA is kept; its 30 bases are in frame from base 1. V and J are truncated by 8 bases and 10 bases respectively, leaving an intervening sequence of 9 bases. Sequencing was carried out with an Illumina NovaSeq 6000. TCR cDNA was synthesized by 5'RACE template switching, through which a universal primer site and unique molecular identifiers were introduced. cDNA synthesis was primed from both the TCR alpha and TCR beta constant segments. Two PCR steps were used to amplify libraries, with sample barcodes and sequencing adapters being added in the second step. Libraries were sequenced on Illumina HiSeq 2500 (2x100 bp) or NovaSeq (2x150 bp). The original pipeline was this. Demultiplexing of reads and collapsing into UMI consensus sequences were performed with MIGEC, and V(D)J alignment was carried out with MiXCR. Vaccine-responding clonotypes were identified with edgeR using replicate PBMC samples, with FDR below 0.01 and a log2 fold change above 5 up to day 15 being required. Each bulk clonotype received a CD4 or CD8 identity based on whether the sequenced CD4 or CD8 repertoire contained that clonotype at higher abundance. TCRdb's own reprocessing of the public reads used fastp at Q25 and MiXCR and kept productive beta chains. Here each entry gathers all rows of one CDR3 protein and keeps the most common genes and DNA. The V and J calls and clone size come from TCRdb's table, not from the authors' own analysis. In all, the sample holds about 300,000 distinct CDR3 sequences, and around 10% of those were seen once. Clones ranked in the top ten supply 3% to 4% of the sample.

What the treatment or condition label conveys for this sample: live attenuated yellow fever vaccine strain. A standard Ficoll-Paque protocol was used to isolate PBMCs from peripheral blood. CD4 and CD8 T-cell fractions were isolated with Dynabeads CD4 and CD8 positive selection kits. RNA was extracted with TriZol from bulk PBMCs, CD4 and CD8 fractions, and dextramer-positive and dextramer-negative fractions. Worth noting for this clonotype: The antigen this receptor binds is unknown. The sample holds no much larger clone one base away, and base qualities are not on file.

The starting material was CD4+ T cells sorted from PBMCs, obtained 5 days after the yellow fever booster vaccination. Recombination joined TRBV6-6 with TRBJ1-5; the D gene remains uncertain. This sequence originates from a man between 18 and 29 years old who received the YFV17D yellow fever vaccine. The CDR3 region has the sequence CASGWGPQHF. The DNA sequence is TGTGCCAGCGGGTGGGGTCCCCAGCATTTT.